The clone carrying this T cell receptor (beta chain) was seen only a few times. Antigen: not known. In the source study's methods: From about 20,000 to 690,000 TCRs were found per sample, with a median of approximately 96,000. One entry per CDR3 protein results from TCRdb running MiXCR on the 5' RACE reads. The V and J calls were determined by TCRdb, not by the authors. This sample has roughly 81,000 distinct CDR3 sequences; 7% to 8% occur once, and the top ten carry about 2.2%. This CDR3 spans 14 amino acids. V dropped 6 bases and J dropped 2 bases, with 14 bases sitting between them. Germline V gene sequence: CDR1 SNHLY, CDR2 FYNNEI. This specimen comes from a study of human T cells and chemical hapten exposure. Study-level information: Minor pooled library volume differences mainly drove per-sample TCR yield variation.

The study's findings and limits: There was no change with DPC sensitization in TCRs above 1 in 1000 frequency.

Unseparated into fractions, whole blood served as the source from which total RNA was extracted. The rearrangement joins TRBV2 to TRBJ2-7, with D maybe TRBD1 (6 bases). The TCR sequence derives from a male donor in good health. The CDR3 region has the DNA TGTGCCAGCAGAGGACAGCGCTCCCCCTACGAGCAGTACTTC. It translates to CASRGQRSPYEQYF.